The 13 T cell receptor beta chains reported below all come from one sample, sequenced in a study of control samples from healthy donors and cancer patients. The data were produced by immunoSEQ multiplex PCR, yet TCRdb's version contains in-frame clones alone and is incomplete. In all, the sample yields some 180,000 clones. The specimen was blood. These receptors originate from a woman aged 25 to 45 in good health.

The chain links TRBV2 to TRBJ1-5, with TRBD1 matching 8 bases. Trimming cost V 5 bases and J 7 bases; bases outside gene matches: 10. Germline V gives CDR1 SNHLY, CDR2 FYNNEI. There are 15 residues in the CDR3. CDR3 amino acids: CASSKDRGGQQPQHF. The CDR3, as DNA: TGTGCCAGCAGTAAAGACAGGGGCGGGCAGCAGCCCCAGCATTTT.

The gene calls are TRBV19 and TRBJ1-1, with TRBD1 as a possible D gene (6 bases). This CDR3 has 11 residues. The V gene's germline CDR1 is LNHDA and CDR2 SQIVND (reference sequence). V was pared by 6 bases and J by 8 bases, with 10 bases between. CDR3 nucleotides: TGTGCCAGTAGACAGGGCCAAGAAGCTTTCTTT. Its protein product is CASRQGQEAFF.

CDR3 region: CASSFGSGGAHEQFF. The CDR3 nucleotides read TGTGCCAGCAGTTTTGGTAGCGGGGGGGCTCATGAGCAGTTCTTC. The chain links TRBV28 to TRBJ2-1; 11 positions match TRBD2. In germline, CDR1 is MDHEN, CDR2 SYDVKM. V was pared by 3 bases and J by 8 bases, with 6 bases of the junction left unmatched. This CDR3 is 15 amino acids long.

J is TRBJ2-7 and V is TRBV6-5, with TRBD1 identical over 9 bases. The DNA matches TRBJ2-5 better at its end, which makes the J call doubtful. Germline loops: CDR1 MNHEY, CDR2 SVGAGI. This CDR3 has 14 residues. The CDR3 DNA sequence: TGTGCCAGCAGGGGGACAGGGACGGGGGAGACCCAGTACTTC. It specifies CASRGTGTGETQYF.

The chain links TRBV28 to TRBJ1-2; D is undetermined. The V gene's germline CDR1 is MDHEN and CDR2 SYDVKM. Trimming pared 6 bases from V and 4 bases from J, leaving 12 bases between. The CDR3 consists of 13 residues. In nucleotides, the CDR3 is TGTGCCAGCAGACCAGACGGCCCCTATGGCTACACCTTC. Amino acids: CASRPDGPYGYTF.

V is TRBV9 and J is TRBJ2-1; D is possibly TRBD1 (6 bases). The CDR3 sequence is 14 residues long. CDR1 and CDR2 from the germline V gene are SGDLS and YYNGEE. With 1 base removed from V and 4 bases from J, the gap between germline ends came to 9 bases. The CDR3 nucleotides are TGTGCCAGCAGCGTACAGGGGCCATACAATGAGCAGTTCTTC. Amino acid sequence: CASSVQGPYNEQFF.

The rearrangement uses TRBV5-1 and TRBJ1-1; 8 bases are a match to TRBD1. The CDR3 spans 18 residues. In germline, CDR1 is SGHRS, CDR2 YFSETQ. V lost 0 bases, J lost 5 bases, and 15 bases stayed unmatched. In DNA form, the CDR3 reads TGCGCCAGCAGCTTGGTATCTGGACACAGGGGGATGGGGACTGAAGCTTTCTTT. Translation gives CASSLVSGHRGMGTEAFF.

This rearrangement joins TRBV6-4 to TRBJ1-1; TRBD1 agrees at 7 bases. Germline CDR1 MRHNA, CDR2 SNTAGT. The CDR3 length is 13 residues. With V trimmed by 6 bases and J by 1 base, 2 bases remained unmatched. DNA for the CDR3: TGTGCCAGCAGCAGGGGGTCGAACACTGAAGCTTTCTTT. This codes for CASSRGSNTEAFF.

The chain is built from TRBV5-1 and TRBJ2-7; 8 nucleotides line up with TRBD2. CDR3 size: 16 residues. CDR1 and CDR2 (germline): SGHRS, YFSETQ. With 0 bases clipped from V and 5 bases from J, the junction kept 10 bases outside the gene matches. Here the CDR3 DNA reads TGCGCCAGCAGCTTGGCCTCGGGAGGGGCCGGGGACGAGCAGTACTTC. Translation: CASSLASGGAGDEQYF.

CDR3 bases: TGTGCCAGCAGCCGGGCTAGCGCCCCCACAGATACGCAGTATTTT. Protein sequence: CASSRASAPTDTQYF. This chain connects TRBV9 to TRBJ2-3, with D perhaps matching TRBD2 (6 bases). The CDR3 is made up of 15 amino acids. The germline V gene encodes CDR1 SGDLS and CDR2 YYNGEE. Trimming pared 4 bases from V and 2 bases from J, leaving 14 bases between. Based on the CDR3 plus reference TRBV9 and TRBJ2-3, the full variable domain is DSGVTQTPKHLITATGQRVTLRCSPRSGDLSVYWYQQSLDQGLQFLIQYYNGEERAKGNILERFSAQQFPDLHSELNLSSLELGDSALYFCASSRASAPTDTQYFGPGTRLTVL.

The CDR3 is CASSYGANDYQPQHF. The DNA of the CDR3 is TGTGCCAGCAGTTACGGCGCGAATGATTATCAGCCCCAGCATTTT. The rearrangement uses TRBV6-2 or TRBV6-3 and TRBJ1-5, with D hard to call. V lost 2 bases and J 5 bases, leaving 13 bases between the germline ends. The CDR3 loop spans 15 amino acids. Germline V gene lookup returns CDR1 MNHEY and CDR2 SVGEGT.

This chain joins TRBV6-1 and TRBJ1-6, with TRBD1 matching 11 bases. Germline lookup yields CDR1 MNHNS and CDR2 SASEGT. The length of the CDR3 is 17 residues. V gave up 4 bases and J gave up 9 bases; unmatched junction bases: 11. CDR3 sequence: CASSGPGQGGSRSPLHF. The CDR3 DNA sequence: TGTGCCAGCAGTGGTCCGGGACAGGGGGGGTCTCGTTCACCCCTCCACTTT.

The chain recombines TRBV19 with TRBJ1-1, with D possibly matching TRBD1 (5 bases). CDR1 is LNHDA, CDR2 SQIVND, per germline (reference sequence). The V end was cut by 10 bases, the J end by 4 bases, with 22 bases between. The CDR3 has 15 amino acids. The CDR3 bases are TGTGCCACTTACAGAGGTCGGGGCTTGGGCACTGAAGCTTTCTTT. It translates to CATYRGRGLGTEAFF.